This T cell receptor beta chain was identified during a study of cytomegalovirus exposure and HLA in healthy donors. Regarding the study as a whole: Reportedly, TCR beta sequences accurately predicted HLA-A and HLA-B alleles in most subjects. Clonal expansion, a later analysis showed, was greater in HLA-associated TCR beta chains than in equally common others. The authors confirmed in vitro that a few CMV-associated chains were specific for CMV antigens.

Turning to this clone: What it binds is not known.

Primers for the PCR totalled 60 Vbeta and 13 Jbeta. The method was immunoSEQ multiplex PCR; TCRdb's version includes in-frame clones alone and lacks a portion of them. The data show 100,000 or so clones, over 65% seen once. V lost 6 bases and J lost 1, with 7 bases in between. Germline V lookup: CDR1 MNHEY, CDR2 SMNVEV (reference sequence). CDR3 length: 14 amino acids. This TCR came from a man aged 35 to 55 in good health and CMV-seropositive. The chain uses TRBV27 and TRBJ1-6, with no clear D. Sequencing input: PBMCs. CDR3 in DNA: TGTGCCAGCAGCCAATTTTCCTATAATTCACCCCTCCACTTT. Translation gives CASSQFSYNSPLHF.